This TCR beta chain was obtained from a study of blood T cells in healthy people across ages. A second PCR of roughly 7 to 11 cycles used a sample-barcoded 5' primer and a J-beta primer mix. A 12-random-nucleotide template-switch adaptor tagged each cDNA molecule. Every sample produced at least 2.5 million CDR3-containing paired-end reads. TCRdb used MiXCR to reprocess the 5' RACE reads, holding one entry per CDR3 protein. The table records around 940,000 distinct CDR3 sequences, roughly 47% of them present only once. General study findings and limits: Conclusively comparing naive with antigen-experienced cells was impossible with unsorted PBMCs. TCR beta diversity, measured per million T cells, fell in a roughly linear way with age.

For this clonotype: Its target is unknown.

The junction had 3 bases not matched to a gene; V was cut back by 5 bases and J by 2 bases. Germline V gene lookup returns CDR1 SQVTM and CDR2 ANQGSEA. The CDR3 extends over 13 amino acids. The specimen sequenced was blood. The chain employs TRBV29-1 and TRBJ2-3; 8 nucleotides line up with TRBD1. This TCR derives from an older woman in good health. The CDR3 is CSVRTGNTDTQYF. The CDR3 nucleotides are TGCAGCGTTAGGACAGGGAACACAGATACGCAGTATTTT.